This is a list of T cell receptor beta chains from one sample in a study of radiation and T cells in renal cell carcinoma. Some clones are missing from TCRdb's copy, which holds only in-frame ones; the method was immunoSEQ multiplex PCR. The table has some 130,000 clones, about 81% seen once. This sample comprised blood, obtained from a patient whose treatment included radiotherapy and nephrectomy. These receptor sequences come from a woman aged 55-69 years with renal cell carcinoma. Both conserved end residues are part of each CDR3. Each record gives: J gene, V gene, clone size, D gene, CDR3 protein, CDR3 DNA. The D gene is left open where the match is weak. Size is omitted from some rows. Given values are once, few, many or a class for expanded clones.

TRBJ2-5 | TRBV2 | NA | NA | CASSGEVQETQYF | TGTGCCAGCAGTGGCGAAGTACAAGAGACCCAGTACTTC
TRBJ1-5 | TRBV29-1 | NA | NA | CSVAEGKGQPQHF | TGCAGCGTTGCGGAGGGGAAAGGCCAGCCCCAGCATTTT
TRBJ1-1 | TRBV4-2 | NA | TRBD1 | CASSPTGAPNTEAFF | TGTGCCAGCAGCCCAACAGGGGCGCCGAACACTGAAGCTTTCTTT
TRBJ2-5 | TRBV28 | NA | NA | CASSRQALVETQYF | TGTGCCAGCAGTCGACAGGCCTTGGTAGAGACCCAGTACTTC
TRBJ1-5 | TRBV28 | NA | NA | CASRSGEGNQPQHF | TGTGCCAGCAGATCAGGGGAGGGAAACCAGCCCCAGCATTTT
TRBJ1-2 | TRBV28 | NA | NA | CASSLTRDYGYTF | TGTGCCAGCAGTTTGACGCGGGACTATGGCTACACCTTC
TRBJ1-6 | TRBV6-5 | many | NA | CASSPRDSPLHF | TGTGCCAGCAGCCCGAGGGATTCACCCCTCCACTTT
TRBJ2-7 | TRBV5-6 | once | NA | CASSQTASPYEQYF | TGTGCCAGCAGCCAGACCGCCTCCCCCTACGAGCAGTACTTC
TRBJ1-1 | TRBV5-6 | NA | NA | CASSSSRGLFTEAFF | TGTGCCAGCAGCTCGTCCAGGGGTTTATTCACTGAAGCTTTCTTT
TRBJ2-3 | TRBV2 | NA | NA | CASSGRHTKSSRFTSTDTQYF | TGTGCCAGCAGTGGACGACATACCAAGTCGTCTAGGTTTACTAGCACAGATACGCAGTATTTT
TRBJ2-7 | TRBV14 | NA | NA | CASSQAYEQYF | TGTGCCAGCAGCCAAGCCTACGAGCAGTACTTC
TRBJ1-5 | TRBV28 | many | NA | CASSSLDFILGSSNQPQHF | TGTGCCAGCAGTTCCCTGGACTTCATACTAGGGAGTAGCAATCAGCCCCAGCATTTT
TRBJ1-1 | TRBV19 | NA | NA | CASTLDATSGGAFF | TGTGCCAGTACCCTGGACGCCACATCTGGGGGAGCTTTCTTT
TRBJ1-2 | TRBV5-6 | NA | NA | CASTDRQTMETYGYTF | TGTGCCAGCACCGACAGACAAACTATGGAGACCTATGGCTACACCTTC
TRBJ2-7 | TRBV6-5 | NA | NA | CASSYPGKPYEQYF | TGTGCCAGCAGTTACCCGGGTAAGCCCTACGAGCAGTACTTC
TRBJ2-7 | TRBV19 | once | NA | CASSRAGYEQYF | TGTGCCAGTAGTAGGGCGGGGTACGAGCAGTACTTC
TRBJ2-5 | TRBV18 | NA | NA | CASSPSGGPGETQYF | TGTGCCAGCTCACCATCAGGAGGGCCAGGGGAGACCCAGTACTTC
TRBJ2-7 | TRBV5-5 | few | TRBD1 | CASSPIWGQGGEQYF | TGTGCCAGCAGCCCCATATGGGGACAGGGAGGCGAGCAGTACTTC
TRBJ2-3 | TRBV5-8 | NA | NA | CASSLTVSTDTQYF | TGTGCCAGCAGCTTGACGGTCTCAACAGATACGCAGTATTTT
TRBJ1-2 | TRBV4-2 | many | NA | CASSQEAGINYGYTF | TGTGCCAGCAGCCAAGAGGCAGGGATTAACTATGGCTACACCTTC
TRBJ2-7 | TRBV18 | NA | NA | CASSADNPYEQYF | TGTGCCAGCTCAGCGGACAACCCCTACGAGCAGTACTTC
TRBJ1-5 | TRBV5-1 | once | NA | CASSPGLNQPQHF | TGCGCCAGCAGCCCGGGTCTCAATCAGCCCCAGCATTTT
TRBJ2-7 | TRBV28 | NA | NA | CASSLSGFGDSYEQYF | TGTGCCAGCAGTCTCTCGGGCTTCGGGGACTCCTACGAGCAGTACTTC
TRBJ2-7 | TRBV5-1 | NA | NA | CASSFEGPYEQYF | TGCGCCAGCAGCTTTGAGGGCCCCTACGAGCAGTACTTC
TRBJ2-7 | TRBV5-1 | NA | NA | CASSLAPPSSYEQYF | TGCGCCAGCAGCTTGGCCCCTCCAAGCTCCTACGAGCAGTACTTC
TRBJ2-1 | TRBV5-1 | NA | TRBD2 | CASSLVLAGGGEQFF | TGCGCCAGCAGCTTGGTTCTAGCGGGAGGAGGTGAGCAGTTCTTC
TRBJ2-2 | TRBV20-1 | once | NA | CSASDGELFF | TGCAGTGCTTCTGACGGGGAGCTGTTTTTT
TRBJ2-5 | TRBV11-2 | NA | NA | CASSSRGAQGQETQYF | TGTGCCAGCAGCTCCAGGGGGGCACAGGGGCAAGAGACCCAGTACTTC
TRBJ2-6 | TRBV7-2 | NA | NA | CASSVRGSGANVLTF | TGTGCCAGCAGCGTTAGGGGTTCTGGGGCCAACGTCCTGACTTTC
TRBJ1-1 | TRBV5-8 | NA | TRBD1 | CASSELRGWMNTEAFF | TGTGCCAGCAGCGAGCTCAGGGGGTGGATGAACACTGAAGCTTTCTTT
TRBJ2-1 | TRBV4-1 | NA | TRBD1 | CASSPDRDNEQFF | TGCGCCAGCAGCCCTGACAGGGACAATGAGCAGTTCTTC
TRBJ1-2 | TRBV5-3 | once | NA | CARSSPGINYGYTF | TGTGCCAGAAGCTCTCCAGGGATTAACTATGGCTACACCTTC
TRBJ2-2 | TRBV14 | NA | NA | CASSQVWSGELFF | TGTGCCAGCAGCCAAGTCTGGTCCGGGGAGCTGTTTTTT
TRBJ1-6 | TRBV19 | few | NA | CASSTGAVYNSPLHF | TGTGCCAGTAGTACAGGGGCGGTCTATAATTCACCCCTCCACTTT
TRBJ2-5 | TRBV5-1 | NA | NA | CASSMTEGQYF | TGCGCCAGCAGCATGACAGAGGGCCAGTACTTC
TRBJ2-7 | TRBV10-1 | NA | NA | CASSVGRVGDEQYF | TGCGCCAGCAGTGTTGGCAGGGTGGGGGACGAGCAGTACTTC
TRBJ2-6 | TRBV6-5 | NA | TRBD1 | CASRGGQAGANVLTF | TGTGCCAGCAGAGGCGGACAGGCAGGGGCCAACGTCCTGACTTTC
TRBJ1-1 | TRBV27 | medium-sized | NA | CASSFNGGYTEAFF | TGTGCCAGCAGTTTCAACGGAGGGTACACTGAAGCTTTCTTT
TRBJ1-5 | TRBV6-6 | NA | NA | CASRGSGSDQPQHF | TGTGCCAGCAGGGGATCAGGATCGGACCAGCCCCAGCATTTT
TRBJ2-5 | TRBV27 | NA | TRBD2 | CASSLFTSGQETQYF | TGTGCCAGCAGTTTATTTACTAGCGGCCAAGAGACCCAGTACTTC
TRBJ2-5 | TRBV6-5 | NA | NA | CASSYIAGRGRETQYF | TGTGCCAGCAGTTACATCGCCGGGCGGGGTCGAGAGACCCAGTACTTC
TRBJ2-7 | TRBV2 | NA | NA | CASALGGHSDEQYF | TGTGCCAGCGCCCTGGGGGGTCATAGTGACGAGCAGTACTTC
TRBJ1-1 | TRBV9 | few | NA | CASSVSGTVNTEAFF | TGTGCCAGCAGCGTTTCCGGGACCGTGAACACTGAAGCTTTCTTT
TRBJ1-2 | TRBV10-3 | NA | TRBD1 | CAISESTGGLNNYGYTF | TGTGCCATCAGTGAGTCTACAGGGGGCCTCAATAACTATGGCTACACCTTC
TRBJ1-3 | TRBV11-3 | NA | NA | CASSLDTQDTIYF | TGTGCCAGCAGCTTAGATACTCAGGACACCATATATTTT
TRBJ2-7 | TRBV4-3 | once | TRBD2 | CASSQDLAGVYGPKLDYEQYF | TGCGCCAGCAGCCAAGACCTAGCGGGAGTATATGGGCCAAAGTTGGACTACGAGCAGTACTTC
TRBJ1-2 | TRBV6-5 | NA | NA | CASMMADYGYTF | TGTGCCAGCATGATGGCTGACTATGGCTACACCTTC
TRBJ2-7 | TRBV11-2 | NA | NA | CASSLVSYEQYF | TGTGCCAGCAGCTTAGTGAGTTACGAGCAGTACTTC
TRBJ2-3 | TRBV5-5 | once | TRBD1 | CASSPFDREVTDTQYF | TGTGCCAGCAGCCCATTTGACAGGGAAGTCACAGATACGCAGTATTTT
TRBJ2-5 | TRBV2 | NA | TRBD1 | CASSTRSDRGETQYF | TGTGCCAGCAGTACAAGATCCGACAGGGGGGAGACCCAGTACTTC